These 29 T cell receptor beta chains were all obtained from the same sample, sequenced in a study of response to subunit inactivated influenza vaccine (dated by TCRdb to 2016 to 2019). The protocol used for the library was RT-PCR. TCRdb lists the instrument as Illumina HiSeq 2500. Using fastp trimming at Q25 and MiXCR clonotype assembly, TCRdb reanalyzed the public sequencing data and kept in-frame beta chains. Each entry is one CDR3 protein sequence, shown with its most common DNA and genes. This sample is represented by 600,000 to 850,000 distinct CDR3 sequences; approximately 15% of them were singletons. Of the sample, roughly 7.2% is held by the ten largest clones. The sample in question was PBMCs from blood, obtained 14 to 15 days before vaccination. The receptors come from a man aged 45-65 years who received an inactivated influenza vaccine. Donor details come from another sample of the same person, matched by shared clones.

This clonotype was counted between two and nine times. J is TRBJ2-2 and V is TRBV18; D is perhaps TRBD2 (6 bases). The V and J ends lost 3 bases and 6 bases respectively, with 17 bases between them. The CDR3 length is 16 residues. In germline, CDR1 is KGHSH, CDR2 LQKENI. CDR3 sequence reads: CASSPQIAGGSGELFF. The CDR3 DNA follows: TGTGCCAGCTCACCGCAGATAGCTGGAGGGTCCGGGGAGCTGTTTTTT.

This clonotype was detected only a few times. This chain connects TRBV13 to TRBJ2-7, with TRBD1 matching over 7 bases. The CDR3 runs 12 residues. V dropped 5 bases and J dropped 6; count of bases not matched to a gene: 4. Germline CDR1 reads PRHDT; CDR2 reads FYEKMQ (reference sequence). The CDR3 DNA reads TGTGCCAGCAGCAACCGGGACAGCGAGCAGTACTTC. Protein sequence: CASSNRDSEQYF.

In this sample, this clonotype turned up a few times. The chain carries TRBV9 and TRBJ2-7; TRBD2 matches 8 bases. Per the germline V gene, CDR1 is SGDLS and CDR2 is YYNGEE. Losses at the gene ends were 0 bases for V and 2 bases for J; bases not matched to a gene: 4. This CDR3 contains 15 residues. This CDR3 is CASSVGAGGTYEQYF. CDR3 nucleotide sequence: TGTGCCAGCAGCGTAGGGGCGGGGGGCACCTACGAGCAGTACTTC.

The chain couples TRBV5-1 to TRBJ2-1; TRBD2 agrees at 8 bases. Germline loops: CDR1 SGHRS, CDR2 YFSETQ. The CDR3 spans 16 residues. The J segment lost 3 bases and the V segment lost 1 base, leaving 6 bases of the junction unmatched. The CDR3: CASSLFLAGSYNEQFF. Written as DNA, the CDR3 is TGCGCCAGCAGCTTGTTTCTAGCGGGTAGCTACAATGAGCAGTTCTTC.

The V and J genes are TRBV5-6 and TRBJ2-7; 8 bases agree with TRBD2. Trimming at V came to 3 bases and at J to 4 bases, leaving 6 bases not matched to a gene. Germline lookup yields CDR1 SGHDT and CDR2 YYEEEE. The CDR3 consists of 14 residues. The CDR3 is CASSSGPGGYEQYF. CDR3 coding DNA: TGTGCCAGCAGCTCGGGACCGGGGGGGTACGAGCAGTACTTC. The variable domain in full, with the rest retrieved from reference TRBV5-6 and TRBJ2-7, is DAGVTQSPTHLIKTRGQQVTLRCSPKSGHDTVSWYQQALGQGPQFIFQYYEEEERQRGNFPDRFSGHQFPNYSSELNVNALLLGDSALYLCASSSGPGGYEQYFGPGTRLTVT.

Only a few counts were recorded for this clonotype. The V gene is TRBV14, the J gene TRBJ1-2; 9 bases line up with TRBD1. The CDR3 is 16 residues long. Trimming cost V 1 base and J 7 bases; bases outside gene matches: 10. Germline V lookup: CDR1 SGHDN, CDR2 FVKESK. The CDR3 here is CASSQVAGTGGAGYTF. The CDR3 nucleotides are TGTGCCAGCAGCCAAGTCGCGGGTACAGGGGGCGCTGGCTACACCTTC.

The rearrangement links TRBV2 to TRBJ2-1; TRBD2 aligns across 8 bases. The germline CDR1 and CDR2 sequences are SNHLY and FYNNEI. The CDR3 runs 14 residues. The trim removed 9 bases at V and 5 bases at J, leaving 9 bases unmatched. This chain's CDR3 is CASLRRGANNEQFF. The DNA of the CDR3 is TGTGCCAGTTTGAGGCGGGGGGCCAACAATGAGCAGTTCTTC.

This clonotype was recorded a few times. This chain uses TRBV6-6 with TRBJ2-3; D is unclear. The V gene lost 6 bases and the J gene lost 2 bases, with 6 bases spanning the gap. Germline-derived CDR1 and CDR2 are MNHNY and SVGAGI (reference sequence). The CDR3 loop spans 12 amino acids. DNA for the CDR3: TGTGCCAGCAGACCTAACACAGATACGCAGTATTTT. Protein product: CASRPNTDTQYF.

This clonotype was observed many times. CDR3 amino acids: CASSYELASYEQYF. CDR3 nucleotides: TGTGCCAGCAGTTACGAACTGGCCTCCTACGAGCAGTACTTC. This chain joins TRBV6-2 or TRBV6-3 and TRBJ2-7; D is unresolved. From germline, CDR1 is MNHEY and CDR2 SVGEGT. V gave up 2 bases and J gave up 0 bases, with 8 bases separating them. The length of the CDR3 is 14 residues.

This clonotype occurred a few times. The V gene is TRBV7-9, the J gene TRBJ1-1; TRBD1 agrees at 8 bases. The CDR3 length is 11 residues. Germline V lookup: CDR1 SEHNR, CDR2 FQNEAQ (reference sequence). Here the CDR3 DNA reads TGTGTAGGAGACAGGGGCACTGAAGCTTTCTTT. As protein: CVGDRGTEAFF. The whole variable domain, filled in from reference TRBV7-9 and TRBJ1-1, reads DTGVSQNPRHKITKRGQNVTFRCDPISEHNRLYWYRQTLGQGPEFLTYFQNEAQLEKSRLLSDRFSAERPKGSFSTLEIQRTEQGDSAMYLCVGDRGTEAFFGQGTRLTVV.

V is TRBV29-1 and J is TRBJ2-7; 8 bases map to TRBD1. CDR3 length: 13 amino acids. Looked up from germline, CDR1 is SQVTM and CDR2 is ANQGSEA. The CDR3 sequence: CSATGASGYEQYF. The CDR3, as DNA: TGCAGTGCGACAGGGGCGTCTGGCTACGAGCAGTACTTC.

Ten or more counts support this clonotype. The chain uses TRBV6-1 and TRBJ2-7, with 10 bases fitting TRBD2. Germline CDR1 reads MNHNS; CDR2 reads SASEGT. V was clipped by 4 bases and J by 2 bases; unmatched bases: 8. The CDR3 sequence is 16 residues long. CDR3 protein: CASSGPGLATPYEQYF. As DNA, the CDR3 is TGTGCCAGCAGTGGACCGGGACTAGCGACCCCCTACGAGCAGTACTTC.

Here the CDR3 reads CATRIAGGHNEQFF. CDR3 nucleotides: TGTGCCACCCGAATAGCGGGAGGTCACAATGAGCAGTTCTTC. The rearrangement links TRBV11-2 to TRBJ2-1, with TRBD2 matching over 10 bases. V was pared by 10 bases and J by 5 bases, with 8 bases of the junction left unmatched. This CDR3 spans 14 amino acids. Germline loops: CDR1 SGHAT, CDR2 FQNNGV.

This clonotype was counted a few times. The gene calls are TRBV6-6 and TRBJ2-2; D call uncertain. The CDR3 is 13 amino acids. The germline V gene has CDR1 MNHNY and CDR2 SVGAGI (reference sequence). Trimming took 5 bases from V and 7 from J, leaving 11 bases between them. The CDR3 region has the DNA TGTGCCAGCAGTCCTTACAGAGTCGGGGAGCTGTTTTTT. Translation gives CASSPYRVGELFF.

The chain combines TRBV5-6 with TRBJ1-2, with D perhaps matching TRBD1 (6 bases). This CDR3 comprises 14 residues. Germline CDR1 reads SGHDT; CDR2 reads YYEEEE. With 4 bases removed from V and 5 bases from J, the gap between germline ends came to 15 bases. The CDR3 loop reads CASSQTRGSYGYTF. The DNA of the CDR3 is TGTGCCAGCAGCCAAACCAGGGGAAGTTATGGCTACACCTTC. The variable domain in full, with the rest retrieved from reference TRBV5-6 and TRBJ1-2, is DAGVTQSPTHLIKTRGQQVTLRCSPKSGHDTVSWYQQALGQGPQFIFQYYEEEERQRGNFPDRFSGHQFPNYSSELNVNALLLGDSALYLCASSQTRGSYGYTFGSGTRLTVV.

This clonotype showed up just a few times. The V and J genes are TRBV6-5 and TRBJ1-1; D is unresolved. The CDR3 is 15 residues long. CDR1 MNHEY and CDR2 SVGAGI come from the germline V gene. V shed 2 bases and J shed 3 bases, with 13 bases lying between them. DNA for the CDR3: TGTGCCAGCAGTTACGCGACGTTTCCCCACACTGAAGCTTTCTTT. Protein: CASSYATFPHTEAFF.

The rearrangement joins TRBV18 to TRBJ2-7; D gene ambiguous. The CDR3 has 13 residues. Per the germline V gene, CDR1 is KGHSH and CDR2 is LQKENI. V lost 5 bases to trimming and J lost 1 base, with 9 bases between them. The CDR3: CASSFTESYEQYF. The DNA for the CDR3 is TGTGCCAGCTCATTCACAGAATCCTACGAGCAGTACTTC.

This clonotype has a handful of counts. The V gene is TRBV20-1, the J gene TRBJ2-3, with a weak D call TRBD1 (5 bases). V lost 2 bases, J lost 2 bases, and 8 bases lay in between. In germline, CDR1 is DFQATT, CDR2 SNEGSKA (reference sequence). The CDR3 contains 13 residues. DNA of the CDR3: TGCAGTGCTAGAAGGGGCGCCACAGATACGCAGTATTTT. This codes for CSARRGATDTQYF.

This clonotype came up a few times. The CDR3 protein is CASSRTGISGANVLTF. CDR3 sequence (DNA): TGTGCCAGCAGCCGGACAGGGATCTCTGGGGCCAACGTCCTGACTTTC. This chain links TRBV28 with TRBJ2-6; TRBD1 matches at 8 bases. Germline V gives CDR1 MDHEN, CDR2 SYDVKM. This CDR3 region has 16 residues. V was pared by 6 bases and J by 0 bases, with 4 bases of the junction left unmatched.

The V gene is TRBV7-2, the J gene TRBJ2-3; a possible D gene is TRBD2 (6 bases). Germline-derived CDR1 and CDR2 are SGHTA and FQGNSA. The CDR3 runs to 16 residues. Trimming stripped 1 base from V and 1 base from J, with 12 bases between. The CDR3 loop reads CASSLVDGRGTDTQYF. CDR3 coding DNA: TGTGCCAGCAGCTTAGTAGACGGGAGAGGCACAGATACGCAGTATTTT.

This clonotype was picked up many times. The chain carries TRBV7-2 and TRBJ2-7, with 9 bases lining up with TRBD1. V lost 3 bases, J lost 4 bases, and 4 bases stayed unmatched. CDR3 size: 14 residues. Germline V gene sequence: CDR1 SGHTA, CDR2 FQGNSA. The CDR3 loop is CASSFYRGQYEQYF. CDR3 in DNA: TGTGCCAGCAGCTTTTACAGGGGGCAATACGAGCAGTACTTC.

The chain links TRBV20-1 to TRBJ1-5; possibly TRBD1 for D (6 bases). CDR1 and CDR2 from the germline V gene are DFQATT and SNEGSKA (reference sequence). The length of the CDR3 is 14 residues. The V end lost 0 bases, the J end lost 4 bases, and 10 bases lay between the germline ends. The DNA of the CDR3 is TGCAGTGCTAGAGAGGGACACGCAAATCAGCCCCAGCATTTT. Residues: CSAREGHANQPQHF.

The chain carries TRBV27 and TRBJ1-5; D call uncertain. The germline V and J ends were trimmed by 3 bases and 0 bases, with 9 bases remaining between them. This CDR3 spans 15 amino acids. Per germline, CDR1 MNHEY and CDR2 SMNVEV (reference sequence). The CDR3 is CASSFGSDSNQPQHF. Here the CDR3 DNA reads TGTGCCAGCAGTTTTGGTTCGGATAGCAATCAGCCCCAGCATTTT.

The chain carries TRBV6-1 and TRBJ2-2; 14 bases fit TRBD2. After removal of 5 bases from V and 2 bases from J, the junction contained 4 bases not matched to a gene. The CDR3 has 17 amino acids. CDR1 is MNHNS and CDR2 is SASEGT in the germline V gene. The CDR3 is CASSRLAGGPNTGELFF. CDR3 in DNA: TGTGCCAGCAGTAGACTAGCGGGGGGGCCCAACACCGGGGAGCTGTTTTTT.

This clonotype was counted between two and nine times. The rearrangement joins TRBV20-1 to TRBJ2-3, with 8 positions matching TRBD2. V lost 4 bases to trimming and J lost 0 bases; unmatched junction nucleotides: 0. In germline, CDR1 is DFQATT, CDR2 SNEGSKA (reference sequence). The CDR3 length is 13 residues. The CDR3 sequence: CSAIAGSTDTQYF. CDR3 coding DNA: TGCAGTGCTATAGCGGGGAGCACAGATACGCAGTATTTT.

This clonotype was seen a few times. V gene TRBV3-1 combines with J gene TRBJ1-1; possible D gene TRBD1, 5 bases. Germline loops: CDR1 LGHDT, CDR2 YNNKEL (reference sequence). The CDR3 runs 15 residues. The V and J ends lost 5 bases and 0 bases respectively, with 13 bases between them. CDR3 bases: TGTGCCAGCAGCGGCTGGGACGGCCTGAACACTGAAGCTTTCTTT. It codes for CASSGWDGLNTEAFF.

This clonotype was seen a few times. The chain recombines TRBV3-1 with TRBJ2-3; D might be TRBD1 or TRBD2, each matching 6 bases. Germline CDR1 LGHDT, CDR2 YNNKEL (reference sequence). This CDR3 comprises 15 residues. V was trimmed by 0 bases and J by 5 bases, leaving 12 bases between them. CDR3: CASSQEGGPGDTQYF. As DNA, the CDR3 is TGTGCCAGCAGCCAAGAGGGGGGCCCCGGAGATACGCAGTATTTT.

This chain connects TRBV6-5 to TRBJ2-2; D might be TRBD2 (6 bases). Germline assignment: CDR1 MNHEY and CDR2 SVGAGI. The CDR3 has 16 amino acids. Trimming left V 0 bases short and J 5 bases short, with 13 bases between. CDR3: CASSYSNRLETGELFF. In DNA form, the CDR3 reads TGTGCCAGCAGTTACTCGAATCGACTAGAGACCGGGGAGCTGTTTTTT.

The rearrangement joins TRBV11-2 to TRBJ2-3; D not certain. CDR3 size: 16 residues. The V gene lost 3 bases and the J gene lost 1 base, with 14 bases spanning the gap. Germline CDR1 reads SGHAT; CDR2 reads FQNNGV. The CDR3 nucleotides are TGTGCCAGCAGCTTGTGGTCCGGCCGCGGCACAGATACGCAGTATTTT. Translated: CASSLWSGRGTDTQYF. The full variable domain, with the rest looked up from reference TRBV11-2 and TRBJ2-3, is EAGVAQSPRYKIIEKRQSVAFWCNPISGHATLYWYQQILGQGPKLLIQFQNNGVVDDSQLPKDRFSAERLKGVDSTLKIQPAKLEDSAVYLCASSLWSGRGTDTQYFGPGTRLTVL.